These 9 T cell receptor beta chains originate from one sample sequenced in a study of shared clonotypes between healthy human individuals. Here immunoSEQ multiplex PCR was the method, and the copy in TCRdb shows in-frame clones only, minus some. The profile shows 2,500,000 or so clones, roughly 90% of them singletons. The sample taken for sequencing was naive CD4+ T cells from PBMCs. Subset defined: CD45RA+ positively selected. The receptors derive from a young man in good health. Some clones in this sample may be carry-over from other donors' samples.

The CDR3 region is CASSLYPGLTDTQYF. CDR3 in DNA: TGCGCCAGCAGCTTGTATCCGGGGCTCACAGATACGCAGTATTTT. The chain recombines TRBV5-1 with TRBJ2-3, with D perhaps matching TRBD1 or TRBD2 (5 bases each). Germline loops: CDR1 SGHRS, CDR2 YFSETQ. This CDR3 comprises 15 residues. Trimming removed 1 base from V and 2 bases from J, with 11 bases in between.

The genes are TRBV7-9 and TRBJ2-7; 7 positions agree with TRBD1. The J segment lost 3 bases and the V segment lost 2 bases, leaving 4 bases of the junction unmatched. CDR3 length equals 14 residues. Germline-derived CDR1 and CDR2 are SEHNR and FQNEAQ (reference sequence). CDR3 DNA: TGTGCCAGCAGCTTAAGGGACAGCTTCTACGAGCAGTACTTC. This encodes CASSLRDSFYEQYF.

V gene TRBV7-2 combines with J gene TRBJ1-5; D ambiguous. Per the germline V gene, CDR1 is SGHTA and CDR2 is FQGNSA. V dropped 1 base and J dropped 4 bases, with 8 bases sitting between them. There are 14 residues in the CDR3. CDR3 residues: CASSLEAMNQPQHF. CDR3 in DNA: TGTGCCAGCAGCTTAGAGGCAATGAATCAGCCCCAGCATTTT.

Only one count was recorded for this clone. This chain connects TRBV7-8 to TRBJ2-1; weak D call: TRBD2 (5 bases). In germline, CDR1 is SGHVS, CDR2 FQNEAQ. The CDR3 is 16 residues long. V gave up 0 bases and J gave up 6 bases, with 15 bases separating them. The CDR3 reads CASSLALASRGNEQFF. The CDR3 region has the DNA TGTGCCAGCAGCTTAGCACTTGCGTCCCGGGGCAATGAGCAGTTCTTC. The variable domain in full, completed from reference TRBV7-8 and TRBJ2-1, reads GAGVSQSPRYKVAKRGQDVALRCDPISGHVSLFWYQQALGQGPEFLTYFQNEAQLDKSGLPSDRFFAERPEGSVSTLKIQRTQQEDSAVYLCASSLALASRGNEQFFGPGTRLTVL.

The chain carries TRBV6-1 and TRBJ2-7, with D possibly called TRBD1 or TRBD2 (5 bases each). Germline loops: CDR1 MNHNS, CDR2 SASEGT. Trimming stripped 7 bases from V and 1 base from J, with 17 bases between. The CDR3 sequence is 15 residues long. DNA for the CDR3: TGTGCCAGCACCCGGGGCCCGAATAAGTCCTACGAGCAGTACTTC. Protein sequence: CASTRGPNKSYEQYF.

V gene TRBV9 combines with J gene TRBJ1-1, with TRBD1 matching over 9 bases. Germline CDR1 is SGDLS and CDR2 is YYNGEE. Trimming took 4 bases from V and 4 from J; bases not matched to a gene: 8. The CDR3 consists of 15 residues. CDR3 region: CASSQGQGVSTEAFF. The CDR3 DNA reads as TGTGCCAGCAGCCAGGGACAGGGAGTGAGCACTGAAGCTTTCTTT.

The V call is TRBV9, the J call TRBJ2-3; D unclear. Germline loops: CDR1 SGDLS, CDR2 YYNGEE. This CDR3 is built from 15 residues. Trimming stripped 7 bases from V and 3 bases from J, with 18 bases between. This CDR3 is CASGPIGFGTDTQYF. The CDR3 DNA reads TGTGCCAGCGGCCCCATAGGATTCGGAACAGATACGCAGTATTTT.

The gene calls are TRBV7-2 and TRBJ2-7, with unresolved D. The CDR3 is 15 residues long. Germline V gene sequence: CDR1 SGHTA, CDR2 FQGNSA. The V gene lost 2 bases and the J gene lost 0 bases, with 11 bases spanning the gap. Here the CDR3 reads CASSLSRGHSYEQYF. The CDR3, as DNA: TGTGCCAGCAGCTTATCGCGCGGCCACTCCTACGAGCAGTACTTC.

The CDR3: CASSETGGPSQPQHF. CDR3 nucleotides: TGCGCCAGCAGTGAAACAGGGGGCCCGAGTCAGCCCCAGCATTTT. This chain uses TRBV10-1 with TRBJ1-5; 9 bases agree with TRBD1. The CDR3 runs 15 residues. In germline, CDR1 is WNHNN, CDR2 SYGVQD (reference sequence). V lost 3 bases, J lost 6 bases, and 6 bases stayed unmatched.